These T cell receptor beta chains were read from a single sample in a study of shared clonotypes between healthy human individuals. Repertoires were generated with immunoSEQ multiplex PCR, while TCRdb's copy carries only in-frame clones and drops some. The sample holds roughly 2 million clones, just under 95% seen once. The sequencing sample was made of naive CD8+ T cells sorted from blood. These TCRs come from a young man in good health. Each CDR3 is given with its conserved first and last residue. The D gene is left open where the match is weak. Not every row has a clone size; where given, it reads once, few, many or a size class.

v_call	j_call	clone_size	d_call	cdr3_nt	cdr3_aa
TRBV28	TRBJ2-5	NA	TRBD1	TGTGCCAGCAGCTCGCGACCAGCCAGGGGGCAAGTGGGAGAGACCCAGTACTTC	CASSSRPARGQVGETQYF
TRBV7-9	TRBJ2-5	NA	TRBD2	TGTGCCAGCAGCTTAGAGTCCCCAGCGGGAGGGCCTCTTTGGGAGACCCAGTACTTC	CASSLESPAGGPLWETQYF
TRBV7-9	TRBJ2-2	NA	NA	TGTGCCAGCAGCCGAGAGCGGGTAAACACCGGGGAGCTGTTTTTT	CASSRERVNTGELFF
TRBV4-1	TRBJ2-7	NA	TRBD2	TGCGCCAGCAGCATCCGGGAGGGCAGCGGCTACGAGCAGTACTTC	CASSIREGSGYEQYF
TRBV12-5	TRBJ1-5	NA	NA	TGTGCTAGTGGTTTGTCGGGGACTCGGGAGCCCCAGCATTTT	CASGLSGTREPQHF
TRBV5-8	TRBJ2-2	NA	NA	TGTGCCAGCAGCTTGGATAGCCCCGGGGAGCTGTTTTTT	CASSLDSPGELFF
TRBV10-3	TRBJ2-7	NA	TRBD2	TGTGCGATCAGTTCTGCGGGGGACTCCTACGAGCAGTACTTC	CAISSAGDSYEQYF
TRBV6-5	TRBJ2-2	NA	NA	TGTGCCAGCAGTTACGGGGCAAACCCTTGGAGCGGGGAGCTGTTTTTT	CASSYGANPWSGELFF
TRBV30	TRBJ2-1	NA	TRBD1	TGTGCCTGGACCGGACAGGTGGGCAATGAGCAGTTCTTC	CAWTGQVGNEQFF
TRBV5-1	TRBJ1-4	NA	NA	TGCGCCAGCAGCTCAGGGCGAGGGTACGAAAAACTGTTTTTT	CASSSGRGYEKLFF
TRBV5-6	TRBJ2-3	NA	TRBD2	TGTGCCAGCAGCTTAAACATTCGACTAGCGGGAGTGGATACGCAGTATTTT	CASSLNIRLAGVDTQYF
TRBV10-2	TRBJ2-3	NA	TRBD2	TGCGCCAGCAGTGAACCGACTAGCGCGGAATTCACAGATACGCAGTATTTT	CASSEPTSAEFTDTQYF
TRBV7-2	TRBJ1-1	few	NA	TGTGCCAGCAGCTTATCCGGAGGGGCTGAAGCTTTCTTT	CASSLSGGAEAFF
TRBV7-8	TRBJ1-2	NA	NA	TGTGCCAGCAGCTTAGCGGGGACTTCGAGTGATGGCTACACCTTC	CASSLAGTSSDGYTF
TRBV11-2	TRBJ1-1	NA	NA	TGTGCCAGCAGCTTAGGCAAGGGCGCGGACTTT	CASSLGKGADF
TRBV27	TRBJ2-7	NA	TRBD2	TGTGCCAGCAGTTTATCGGGTTGGGGGGGATACGAGCAGTACTTC	CASSLSGWGGYEQYF
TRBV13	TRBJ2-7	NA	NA	TGTGCCAGCAGAGAGGCCACAGGGCGATCCGGGCAGTACTTC	CASREATGRSGQYF
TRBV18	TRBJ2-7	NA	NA	TGTGCCAGCTCCCCAATGCGAGGTTACGAGCAGTACTTC	CASSPMRGYEQYF
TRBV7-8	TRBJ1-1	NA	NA	TGTGCCAGCAGCTTAGGACAGATGAACACTGAAGCTTTCTTT	CASSLGQMNTEAFF
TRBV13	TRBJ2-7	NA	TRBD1	TGTGCCAGCTCGGACAGGGGGCACTACGAGCAGTACTTC	CASSDRGHYEQYF
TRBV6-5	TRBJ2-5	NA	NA	TGTGCCAGCAGCCCAGCGGTGGGGGAGACCCAGTACTTC	CASSPAVGETQYF
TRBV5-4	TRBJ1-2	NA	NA	TGTGCAAGTGGGGACCGAGCCCTCTATGGCTACACCTTC	CASGDRALYGYTF
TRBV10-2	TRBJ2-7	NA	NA	TGCGCCAGCACAGGGCGGGTGGGGGTCGGTGAGCAGTACTTC	CASTGRVGVGEQYF